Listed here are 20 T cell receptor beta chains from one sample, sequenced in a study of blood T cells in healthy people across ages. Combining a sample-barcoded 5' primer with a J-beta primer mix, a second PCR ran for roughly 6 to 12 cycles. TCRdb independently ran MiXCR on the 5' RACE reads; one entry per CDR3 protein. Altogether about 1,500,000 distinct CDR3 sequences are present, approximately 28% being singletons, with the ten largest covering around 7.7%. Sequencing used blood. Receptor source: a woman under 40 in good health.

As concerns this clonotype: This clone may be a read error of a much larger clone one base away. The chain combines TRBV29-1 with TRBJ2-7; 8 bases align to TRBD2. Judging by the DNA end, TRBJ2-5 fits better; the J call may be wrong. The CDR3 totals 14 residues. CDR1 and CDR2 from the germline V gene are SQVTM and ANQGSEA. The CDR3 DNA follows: TGCAGCGTTGGATCACGGGGGGGCTCAGAGACCCAGTACTTC. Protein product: CSVGSRGGSETQYF.

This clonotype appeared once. The CDR3 sequence is CASSLDGYWETQYF. CDR3 nucleotides: TGCGCCAGCAGCTTGGACGGGTATTGGGAGACCCAGTACTTC. This sequence joins TRBV5-1 and TRBJ2-5; D not resolved. The CDR3 spans 14 residues. In germline, CDR1 is SGHRS, CDR2 YFSETQ. Trimming pared 0 bases from V and 5 bases from J, leaving 11 bases between.

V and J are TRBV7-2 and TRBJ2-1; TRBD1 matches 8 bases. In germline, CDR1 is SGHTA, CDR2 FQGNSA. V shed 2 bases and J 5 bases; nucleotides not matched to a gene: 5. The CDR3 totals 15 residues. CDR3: CASSLYHRGDNEQFF. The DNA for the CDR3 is TGTGCCAGCAGCTTATATCACAGGGGGGACAATGAGCAGTTCTTC.

CDR3 region: CASSWGQLSYEQYF. CDR3 DNA sequence: TGTGCCAGCAGTTGGGGGCAACTCTCCTACGAGCAGTACTTC. The V call is TRBV2, the J call TRBJ2-7, with D possibly matching TRBD1 (6 bases). The CDR3 sequence is 14 residues long. The V gene's germline CDR1 is SNHLY and CDR2 FYNNEI. The ends were cut back, 5 bases at V and 0 bases at J, with 11 bases in the middle.

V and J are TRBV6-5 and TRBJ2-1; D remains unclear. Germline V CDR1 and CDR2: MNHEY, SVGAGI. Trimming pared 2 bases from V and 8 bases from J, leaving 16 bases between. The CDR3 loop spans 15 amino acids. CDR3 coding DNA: TGTGCCAGCAGTTACACCAATTACCAGGAAGATGAGCAGTTCTTC. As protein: CASSYTNYQEDEQFF.

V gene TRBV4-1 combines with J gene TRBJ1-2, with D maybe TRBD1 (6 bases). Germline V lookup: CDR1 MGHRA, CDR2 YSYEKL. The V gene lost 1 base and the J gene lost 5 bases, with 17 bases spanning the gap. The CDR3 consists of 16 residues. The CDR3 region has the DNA TGCGCCAGCAGCCAAGCCGGGGGGACAAATTTTTATGGCTACACCTTC. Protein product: CASSQAGGTNFYGYTF.

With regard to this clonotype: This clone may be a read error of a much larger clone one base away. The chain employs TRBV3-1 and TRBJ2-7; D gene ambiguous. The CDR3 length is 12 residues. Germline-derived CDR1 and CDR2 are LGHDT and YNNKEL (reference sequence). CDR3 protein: CAGSQEWREQYF. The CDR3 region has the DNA TGTGCCGGCAGCCAAGAATGGCGGGAGCAGTACTTC.

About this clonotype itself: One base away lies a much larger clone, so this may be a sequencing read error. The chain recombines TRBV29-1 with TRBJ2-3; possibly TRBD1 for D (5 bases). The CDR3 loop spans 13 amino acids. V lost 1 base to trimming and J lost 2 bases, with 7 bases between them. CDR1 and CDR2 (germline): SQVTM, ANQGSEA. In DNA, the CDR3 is TGCAGCGTTGAAGGCAGGGACACAGATACGCAGTATTTT. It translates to CSVEGRDTDTQYF.

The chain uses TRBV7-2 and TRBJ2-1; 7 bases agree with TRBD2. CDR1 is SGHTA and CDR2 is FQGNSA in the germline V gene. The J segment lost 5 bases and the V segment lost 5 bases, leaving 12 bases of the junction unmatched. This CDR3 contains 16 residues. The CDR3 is CASSPLDTGGNNEQFF. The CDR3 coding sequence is TGTGCCAGCAGCCCACTGGATACGGGGGGAAACAATGAGCAGTTCTTC.

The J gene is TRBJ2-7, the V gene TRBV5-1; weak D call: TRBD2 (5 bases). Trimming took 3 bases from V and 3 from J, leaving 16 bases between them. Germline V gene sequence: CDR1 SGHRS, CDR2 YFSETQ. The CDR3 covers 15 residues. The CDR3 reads CASSYGVGSRYEQYF. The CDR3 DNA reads TGCGCCAGCAGCTACGGGGTTGGTTCCCGCTACGAGCAGTACTTC.

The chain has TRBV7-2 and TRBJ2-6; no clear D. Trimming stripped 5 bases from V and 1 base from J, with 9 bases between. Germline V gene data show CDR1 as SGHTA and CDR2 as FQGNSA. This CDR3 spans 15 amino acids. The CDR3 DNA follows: TGTGCCAGCAGCATTACAGCATCTGGGGCCAACGTCCTGACTTTC. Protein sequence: CASSITASGANVLTF.

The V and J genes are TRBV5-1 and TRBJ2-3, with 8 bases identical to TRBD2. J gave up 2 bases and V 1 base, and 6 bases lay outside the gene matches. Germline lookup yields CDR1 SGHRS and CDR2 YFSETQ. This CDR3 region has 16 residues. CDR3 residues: CASSLSGGPNTDTQYF. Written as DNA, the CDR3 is TGCGCCAGCAGCTTGTCGGGGGGGCCGAACACAGATACGCAGTATTTT.

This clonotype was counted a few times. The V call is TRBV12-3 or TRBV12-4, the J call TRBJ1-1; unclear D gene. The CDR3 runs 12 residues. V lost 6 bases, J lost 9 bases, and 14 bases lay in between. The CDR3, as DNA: TGTGCCAGCAGGAGGGTATCGACCCAAGCTTTCTTT. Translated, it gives CASRRVSTQAFF.

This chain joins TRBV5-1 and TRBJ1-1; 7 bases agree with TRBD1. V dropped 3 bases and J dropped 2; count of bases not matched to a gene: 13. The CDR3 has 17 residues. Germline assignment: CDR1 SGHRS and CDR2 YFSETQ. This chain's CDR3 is CASSSEGRGGRNTEAFF. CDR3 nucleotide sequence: TGCGCCAGCAGCTCGGAGGGCAGGGGGGGCCGTAACACTGAAGCTTTCTTT.

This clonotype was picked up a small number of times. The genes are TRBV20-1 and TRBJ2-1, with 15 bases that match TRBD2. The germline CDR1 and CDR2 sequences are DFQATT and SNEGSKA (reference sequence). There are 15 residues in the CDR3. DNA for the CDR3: TGCAGCGGCCTCCGGACTAGCGGGGGGGCCGATGAGCAGTTCTTC. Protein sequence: CSGLRTSGGADEQFF.

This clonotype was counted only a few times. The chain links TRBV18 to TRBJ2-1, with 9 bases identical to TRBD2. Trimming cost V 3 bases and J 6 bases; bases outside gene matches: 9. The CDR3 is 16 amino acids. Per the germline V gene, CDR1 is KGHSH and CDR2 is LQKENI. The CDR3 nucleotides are TGTGCCAGCTCACCCTCGGCGGGAGGGCAGGGCAATGAGCAGTTCTTC. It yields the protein CASSPSAGGQGNEQFF.

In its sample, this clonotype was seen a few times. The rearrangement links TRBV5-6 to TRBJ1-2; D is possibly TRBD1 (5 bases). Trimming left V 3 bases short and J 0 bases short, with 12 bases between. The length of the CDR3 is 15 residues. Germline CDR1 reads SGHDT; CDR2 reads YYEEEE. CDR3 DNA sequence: TGTGCCAGCAGCTGTATTGACAGAACTAACTATGGCTACACCTTC. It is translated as CASSCIDRTNYGYTF.

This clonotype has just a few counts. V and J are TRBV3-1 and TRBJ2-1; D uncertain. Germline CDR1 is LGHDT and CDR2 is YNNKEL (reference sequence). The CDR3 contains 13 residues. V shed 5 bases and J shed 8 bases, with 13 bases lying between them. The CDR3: CASSYPPAHEQFF. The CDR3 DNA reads TGTGCCAGCAGCTACCCGCCGGCCCATGAGCAGTTCTTC.

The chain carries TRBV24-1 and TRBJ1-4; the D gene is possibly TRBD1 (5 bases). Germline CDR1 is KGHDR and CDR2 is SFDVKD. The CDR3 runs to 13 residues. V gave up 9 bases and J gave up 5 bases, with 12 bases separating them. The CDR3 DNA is TGTGCCACCGCTAAGGGGATGAATGAAAAACTGTTTTTT. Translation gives CATAKGMNEKLFF.

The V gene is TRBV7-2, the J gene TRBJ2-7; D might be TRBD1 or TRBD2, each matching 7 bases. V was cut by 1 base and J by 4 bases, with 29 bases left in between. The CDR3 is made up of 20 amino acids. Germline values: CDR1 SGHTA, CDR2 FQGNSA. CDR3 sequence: CASSLGHVGRGGATQYEQYF. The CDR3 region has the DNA TGTGCCAGCAGCTTAGGCCACGTGGGCAGGGGGGGAGCCACGCAATACGAGCAGTACTTC.